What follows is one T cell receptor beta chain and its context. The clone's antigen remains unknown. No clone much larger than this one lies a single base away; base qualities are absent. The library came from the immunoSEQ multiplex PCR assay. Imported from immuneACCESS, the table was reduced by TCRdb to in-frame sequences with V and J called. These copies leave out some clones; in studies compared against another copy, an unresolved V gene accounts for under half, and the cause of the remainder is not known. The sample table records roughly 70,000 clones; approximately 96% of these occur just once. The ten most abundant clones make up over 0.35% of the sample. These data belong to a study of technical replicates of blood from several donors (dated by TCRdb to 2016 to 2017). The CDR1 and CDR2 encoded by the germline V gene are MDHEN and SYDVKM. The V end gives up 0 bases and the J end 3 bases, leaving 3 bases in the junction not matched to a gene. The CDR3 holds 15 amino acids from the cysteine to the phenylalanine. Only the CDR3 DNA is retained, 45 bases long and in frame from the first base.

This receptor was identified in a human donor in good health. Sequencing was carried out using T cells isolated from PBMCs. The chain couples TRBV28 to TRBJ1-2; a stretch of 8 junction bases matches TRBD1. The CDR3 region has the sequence CASSLWGTGHYGYTF. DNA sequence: TGTGCCAGCAGTTTATGGGGGACAGGTCACTATGGCTACACCTTC.